This passage covers 17 T cell receptor beta chains from one sample sequenced in a study of T cells in women clearing cervical HPV infection. The assay was immunoSEQ multiplex PCR, and TCRdb's table has in-frame clones only and misses some. Recorded for this sample: tens of thousands of clones. The sequencing sample was made of blood buffy coat. These receptors all stem from a woman between 18 and 70 years old with a cervical HPV16 infection that either progressed to CIN3+ or cleared (not recorded which).

As to this clone: Read coverage stops 3 residues before the CDR3 terminus; the germline J gene supplies the remainder. The chain links TRBV7-3 to TRBJ2-1; D is possibly TRBD1 (5 bases). The CDR3 covers 15 residues. Trimming removed 1 base at V and 7 bases at J, with 14 bases between. CDR1 SGHTA and CDR2 FQGTGA come from the germline V gene. CDR3 protein: CASSLIPLPGNEQFF. Incomplete CDR3 DNA: TGTGCCAGCAGCTTAATTCCGCTACCAGGGAATGAG.

Comment on this clone: The CDR3 is cut off 3 residues early in the read; its end comes from the germline J gene. This chain connects TRBV7-9 to TRBJ2-1; 8 bases agree with TRBD1. This CDR3 comprises 14 residues. V was clipped by 6 bases and J by 9 bases; unmatched bases: 10. Germline CDR1 SEHNR, CDR2 FQNEAQ (reference sequence). This CDR3 reads CASRSTGAWGEQFF. The CDR3 bases that were read are TGTGCCAGCAGATCGACAGGGGCGTGGGGTGAG.

About this clone: The sequence runs out 3 residues before the end of the CDR3; the remainder is reconstructed from the germline J gene. J is TRBJ2-3 and V is TRBV5-1; 9 nucleotides match TRBD2. This CDR3 has 16 residues. CDR1 SGHRS and CDR2 YFSETQ come from the germline V gene. The J segment lost 5 bases and the V segment lost 2 bases, leaving 9 bases of the junction unmatched. CDR3 DNA (partial): TGCGCCAGCAGCTTCGGCGGCGGGAGGGCCATAGATACG. Its translation is CASSFGGGRAIDT. The whole CDR3 is CASSFGGGRAIDTQYF.

As to this clone: Read sequence stops 3 residues before the CDR3 end, and the germline J gene provides the missing end. V is TRBV5-1 and J is TRBJ2-7; 11 bases are a match to TRBD1. The germline V gene has CDR1 SGHRS and CDR2 YFSETQ. The CDR3 consists of 14 residues. With 3 bases clipped from V and 3 bases from J, the junction kept 2 bases outside the gene matches. The sequenced part of the CDR3 DNA is TGCGCCAGCAGCTGGGACAGGGGGGGCTACGAG. This encodes CASSWDRGGYE. The whole CDR3 protein is CASSWDRGGYEQYF.

About this clone itself: Read coverage stops 3 residues before the CDR3 terminus; the germline J gene supplies the remainder. The chain employs TRBV11-2 and TRBJ2-3; 9 nucleotides agree with TRBD2. This CDR3 contains 15 residues. Germline V CDR1 and CDR2: SGHAT, FQNNGV. Unmatched junction bases numbered 5, after V lost 1 base and J lost 6 bases. This chain's CDR3 is CASSLGAGGLDTQYF. The part of the CDR3 DNA that was read is TGTGCCAGCAGCTTAGGGGCGGGGGGGCTGGATACG.

In regard to this clone: Read data end 3 residues before the CDR3 end; the end is taken from the germline J gene. The genes are TRBV19 and TRBJ1-4; TRBD1 matches 11 bases. V trimming: 6 bases; J trimming: 8 bases; junction bases outside the gene matches: 5. The CDR3 loop spans 14 amino acids. Germline-derived CDR1 and CDR2 are LNHDA and SQIVND (reference sequence). The CDR3 region is CASRDRGLREKLFF. CDR3 bases read: TGTGCCAGTAGGGACAGGGGGCTTAGGGAAAAA.

The sequenced part of the CDR3 DNA is TGCAGTGCTAGGCGCCTGGGACAGGGGGCAGGGACTGAA. Translating gives CSARRLGQGAGTE. The whole CDR3 protein is CSARRLGQGAGTEAFF. The rearrangement joins TRBV20-1 to TRBJ1-1; 12 bases align to TRBD1. The CDR3 end falls 3 residues outside the read, so it is completed with the germline J gene. Germline loops: CDR1 DFQATT, CDR2 SNEGSKA (reference sequence). The CDR3 is 16 residues long. J gave up 5 bases and V 3 bases, and 10 bases lay outside the gene matches.

As concerns this clone: The read gets to within 3 residues of the CDR3 end, and the germline J gene fills in the rest. The chain recombines TRBV4-2 with TRBJ2-1; either TRBD1 or TRBD2 may supply D (6 bases each). The CDR3 loop spans 20 amino acids. The V and J ends lost 4 bases and 5 bases respectively, with 30 bases between them. The germline gives CDR1 LGHNA, CDR2 YNFKEQ. CDR3 sequence: CASSPLGQGSTAGSDNEQFF. The DNA read from the CDR3 is TGTGCCAGCAGCCCACTCGGGCAGGGGTCAACGGCGGGATCGGACAATGAG.

Points on this clone: The CDR3 extends 3 residues past the end of the read, so its final part is completed from the germline J gene. The chain joins TRBV20-1 to TRBJ2-1; D is perhaps TRBD1 (5 bases). Looked up from germline, CDR1 is DFQATT and CDR2 is SNEGSKA (reference sequence). V lost 0 bases and J 6 bases, leaving 12 bases between the germline ends. The CDR3 runs to 14 residues. The CDR3 loop is CSARETWQGNEQFF. The part of the CDR3 DNA that was read is TGCAGTGCTAGAGAAACCTGGCAGGGCAATGAG.

Comments on this clone: The DNA ends 3 residues before the CDR3 does, and the rest of the CDR3 is filled in from the germline J gene. The chain uses TRBV9 and TRBJ2-2; 7 bases line up with TRBD1. The CDR3 is 15 residues long. The ends lost 4 bases at V and 1 base at J; junction bases unmatched: 4. The germline V gene encodes CDR1 SGDLS and CDR2 YYNGEE. The CDR3 region is CASSLQGVNTGELFF. CDR3 bases read: TGTGCCAGCAGCCTCCAGGGGGTGAACACCGGGGAG.

Concerning this clone itself: The CDR3 extends 3 residues past the end of the read, so its final part is completed from the germline J gene. Other DNA sequences in the sample encode the same CDR3. The J gene is TRBJ1-2, the V gene TRBV7-9; D is unclear. Germline V gene lookup returns CDR1 SEHNR and CDR2 FQNEAQ (reference sequence). CDR3 size: 15 residues. V shed 4 bases and J shed 5 bases, with 17 bases lying between them. The CDR3 loop is CASSSGVAINYGYTF. Partial CDR3 DNA: TGTGCCAGCAGCTCCGGGGTAGCTATCAATTATGGC.

As to this clone: The read terminates 3 residues ahead of where the CDR3 ends, so the germline J gene completes it. The chain is built from TRBV2 and TRBJ2-7, with TRBD1 identical over 11 bases. The CDR3 runs to 16 residues. Germline-derived CDR1 and CDR2 are SNHLY and FYNNEI. The J segment lost 3 bases and the V segment lost 6 bases, leaving 10 bases of the junction unmatched. CDR3 DNA (partial): TGTGCCAGCAGAGACCTAAGGGGACAGGGGGGCTACGAG. Translated: CASRDLRGQGGYE. The whole CDR3 is CASRDLRGQGGYEQYF. The entire variable domain, with the rest obtained from reference TRBV2 and TRBJ2-7, is as follows: EPEVTQTPSHQVTQMGQEVILRCVPISNHLYFYWYRQILGQKVEFLVSFYNNEISEKSEIFDDQFSVERPDGSNFTLKIRSTKLEDSAMYFCASRDLRGQGGYEQYFGPGTRLTVT.

In the case of this clone: The read falls 3 residues short of the CDR3 end, and the missing part is taken from the germline J gene. The chain couples TRBV9 to TRBJ2-1, with 9 bases matching TRBD1. CDR3 length: 14 residues. Germline V gene data show CDR1 as SGDLS and CDR2 as YYNGEE. V was pared by 7 bases and J by 8 bases, with 10 bases of the junction left unmatched. Incomplete CDR3 DNA: TGTGCCAGCTCTAGGACAGGGGCAGGACATGAG. Its protein product is CASSRTGAGHE. The whole CDR3 sequence reads CASSRTGAGHEQFF.

A word on this clone: The junction does not match germline at one end; this may be a read error. The read ends 3 residues before the CDR3 terminus; that terminus is restored from the germline J gene. The rearrangement uses TRBV29-1 and TRBJ2-3; a possible D gene is TRBD1 (6 bases). Germline V lookup: CDR1 SQVTM, CDR2 ANQGSEA. The CDR3 is 16 amino acids. CDR3 in amino acids: CSVDTGKGVRTDTQYF. The part of the CDR3 DNA that was read is TGCAGCGTTGACACAGGGAAAGGGGTCCGCACGGATACG.

The CDR3 DNA, read in part, is TGCGCCAGCAGCCTCTATACCGGGACAGTACCCTACGAG. This gives the protein CASSLYTGTVPYE. The complete CDR3 protein is CASSLYTGTVPYEQYF. This rearrangement joins TRBV5-1 to TRBJ2-7; 7 positions match TRBD1. The missing CDR3 end, 3 residues past where the read stops, is filled in from the germline J gene. The germline gives CDR1 SGHRS, CDR2 YFSETQ. The V and J ends lost 4 bases and 2 bases, in that order; junction bases with no gene match: 12. The CDR3 is 16 amino acids.

Turning to this clone: The read gets to within 3 residues of the CDR3 end, and the germline J gene fills in the rest. This chain links TRBV3-1 (or the pseudogene TRBV3-2) with TRBJ2-7; TRBD2 aligns across 10 bases. Trimming at V came to 6 bases and at J to 6 bases, leaving 14 bases not matched to a gene. This CDR3 is built from 16 residues. From germline, CDR1 is LGHDT and CDR2 YNNKEL (reference sequence). CDR3 DNA (partial): TGTGCCAGCAGTCAGATCCTAGCGGGGGATCCCGCCGAG. Translated: CASSQILAGDPAE. The full CDR3 sequence reads CASSQILAGDPAEQYF.

On this clone itself: The CDR3 extends 3 residues past the end of the read, so its final part is completed from the germline J gene. The chain employs TRBV29-1 and TRBJ2-7; 12 nucleotides match TRBD2. V lost 4 bases to trimming and J lost 6 bases; unmatched junction nucleotides: 7. Germline lookup yields CDR1 SQVTM and CDR2 ANQGSEA. CDR3 length: 14 residues. The DNA read from the CDR3 is TGCAGCGTTGTAGCTAGCGGGGGGGCCTTCGAG. Translated: CSVVASGGAFE. The CDR3 in its entirety is CSVVASGGAFEQYF.